This TCR beta chain was found in a study of cytomegalovirus exposure and HLA in healthy donors. The protocol was immunoSEQ multiplex PCR, while the TCRdb copy is restricted to in-frame clones and leaves out a portion. The data hold some 340,000 clones, with 87% observed a single time. The CDR3 consists of 17 residues. CDR1 SGHAT and CDR2 FQNNGV come from the germline V gene. V trimming: 2 bases; J trimming: 0 bases; junction bases outside the gene matches: 4. Sample: PBMCs. The TCR sequence derives from a woman in her twenties or thirties in good health and CMV-seropositive. The V gene is TRBV11-2, the J gene TRBJ1-6; 7 nucleotides match TRBD1. The CDR3 DNA sequence: TGTGCCAGCAGCTTACGGGACAGCAGCTCCTATAATTCACCCCTCCACTTT. It translates to CASSLRDSSSYNSPLHF.